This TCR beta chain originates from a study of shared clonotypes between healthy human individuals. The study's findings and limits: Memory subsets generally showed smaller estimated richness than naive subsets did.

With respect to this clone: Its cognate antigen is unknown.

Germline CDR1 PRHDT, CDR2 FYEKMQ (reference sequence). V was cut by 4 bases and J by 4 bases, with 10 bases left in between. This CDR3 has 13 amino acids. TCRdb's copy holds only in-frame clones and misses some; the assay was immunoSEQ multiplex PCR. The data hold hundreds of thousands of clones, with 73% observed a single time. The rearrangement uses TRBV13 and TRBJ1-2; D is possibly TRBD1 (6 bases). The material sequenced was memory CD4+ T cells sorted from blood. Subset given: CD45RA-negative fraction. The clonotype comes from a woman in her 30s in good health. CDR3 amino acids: CASSSGTPYGYTF. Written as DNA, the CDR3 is TGTGCCAGCAGCTCAGGGACACCCTATGGCTACACCTTC.